These T cell receptor beta chains were read from a single sample in a study of blood T cell repertoires in COVID-19. TCRdb keeps only in-frame clones here, not all; method: immunoSEQ multiplex PCR. The repertoire holds around 230,000 clones, approximately 90% seen once, with around 2.6% in the top ten. The sample consisted of PBMCs or T cells enriched from blood (not recorded which). The receptors here all came from a woman aged 25 to 39 who had recovered from COVID-19. The CDR3 runs from the conserved cysteine through the conserved F or W. The order of the fields is V gene, D gene, clone size, J gene, CDR3 protein, CDR3 DNA. A D gene is named only where the DNA matches it firmly. Some rows have no size entry. The others give once, few or many, or a class for an expanded clone.

V: TRBV19
D: NA
size: NA
J: TRBJ1-2
CDR3: CASNNGGANYGYTF
DNA: TGTGCCAGTAACAACGGGGGGGCTAACTATGGCTACACCTTC

V: TRBV19
D: TRBD1
size: once
J: TRBJ2-5
CDR3: CASSILDRGEETQYF
DNA: TGTGCCAGTAGTATTCTGGACAGGGGGGAAGAGACCCAGTACTTC

V: TRBV7-9
D: TRBD1
size: NA
J: TRBJ2-7
CDR3: CASSSYGTGNEQYF
DNA: TGTGCCAGCAGCTCCTACGGGACAGGGAACGAGCAGTACTTC

V: TRBV11-2
D: NA
size: NA
J: TRBJ2-1
CDR3: CASSLAGEQFF
DNA: TGTGCCAGCAGCTTAGCGGGAGAGCAGTTCTTC

V: TRBV5-1
D: TRBD2
size: NA
J: TRBJ2-1
CDR3: CASSPRLALNEQFF
DNA: TGCGCCAGCAGCCCACGACTAGCGTTGAATGAGCAGTTCTTC

V: TRBV7-6
D: NA
size: NA
J: TRBJ2-2
CDR3: CASSSQSGELTGELFF
DNA: TGTGCCAGCAGCTCCCAATCGGGGGAGCTCACCGGGGAGCTGTTTTTT

V: TRBV14
D: TRBD2
size: NA
J: TRBJ2-7
CDR3: CASSPVASGGYEQYF
DNA: TGTGCCAGCAGCCCGGTGGCTAGCGGGGGCTACGAGCAGTACTTC

V: TRBV29-1
D: NA
size: few
J: TRBJ2-1
CDR3: CSVGTVSYNEQFF
DNA: TGCAGCGTTGGGACAGTCTCCTACAATGAGCAGTTCTTC

V: TRBV4-2
D: TRBD2
size: few
J: TRBJ2-2
CDR3: CASSRSSGSNTGELFF
DNA: TGTGCCAGCAGCCGATCTAGCGGATCGAACACCGGGGAGCTGTTTTTT

V: TRBV19
D: TRBD2
size: NA
J: TRBJ2-2
CDR3: CASSLGLAGVGTGELFF
DNA: TGTGCCAGTAGCCTGGGACTAGCGGGGGTTGGCACCGGGGAGCTGTTTTTT

V: TRBV9
D: NA
size: NA
J: TRBJ1-1
CDR3: CASSARGDTEAFF
DNA: TGTGCCAGCAGCGCTAGGGGTGACACTGAAGCTTTCTTT

V: TRBV5-1
D: TRBD2
size: NA
J: TRBJ2-3
CDR3: CASSGTSGGTDTQYF
DNA: TGCGCCAGCAGCGGGACTAGCGGGGGCACAGATACGCAGTATTTT

V: TRBV7-2
D: NA
size: NA
J: TRBJ1-6
CDR3: CASSLAAGGGSPLHF
DNA: TGTGCCAGCAGCTTAGCGGCGGGGGGCGGTTCACCCCTCCACTTT

V: TRBV9
D: TRBD2
size: once
J: TRBJ2-5
CDR3: CASSAGGGQETQYF
DNA: TGTGCCAGCAGCGCCGGGGGGGGTCAAGAGACCCAGTACTTC

V: TRBV19
D: TRBD1
size: NA
J: TRBJ1-5
CDR3: CASSILQGLYSNQPQHF
DNA: TGTGCCAGTAGTATATTACAGGGGTTATATAGCAATCAGCCCCAGCATTTT

V: TRBV2
D: NA
size: NA
J: TRBJ1-3
CDR3: CASSTRAGNTIYF
DNA: TGTGCCAGCAGTACCAGGGCTGGAAACACCATATATTTT

V: TRBV10-3
D: NA
size: NA
J: TRBJ1-2
CDR3: CAIRNRDPLLTF
DNA: TGTGCCATCAGGAACAGGGACCCGTTGTTGACCTTC

V: TRBV11-2
D: TRBD1
size: once
J: TRBJ2-1
CDR3: CASSFTGEGQFF
DNA: TGTGCCAGCAGTTTCACAGGGGAAGGGCAGTTCTTC

V: TRBV5-1
D: NA
size: NA
J: TRBJ2-1
CDR3: CASSDQGLAYNEQFF
DNA: TGCGCCAGCAGCGACCAGGGACTCGCCTACAATGAGCAGTTCTTC

V: TRBV9
D: NA
size: NA
J: TRBJ1-2
CDR3: CASSPTPWGPYGYTF
DNA: TGTGCCAGCAGCCCAACCCCATGGGGGCCCTATGGCTACACCTTC

V: TRBV4-3
D: NA
size: NA
J: TRBJ1-1
CDR3: CASSQARGGDTEAFF
DNA: TGCGCCAGCAGCCAAGCAAGGGGAGGAGACACTGAAGCTTTCTTT

V: TRBV11-1
D: NA
size: once
J: TRBJ2-5
CDR3: CASSRGSSETQYF
DNA: TGTGCCAGCAGCAGGGGGTCGTCAGAGACCCAGTACTTC

V: TRBV29-1
D: TRBD2
size: once
J: TRBJ2-4
CDR3: CSVLAGGAKNIQYF
DNA: TGCAGCGTTCTAGCGGGGGGGGCCAAAAACATTCAGTACTTC

V: TRBV12-3/TRBV12-4
D: NA
size: NA
J: TRBJ2-1
CDR3: CASTGTSYNEQFF
DNA: TGTGCCAGCACCGGGACTTCCTACAATGAGCAGTTCTTC

V: TRBV4-1
D: TRBD1
size: NA
J: TRBJ2-3
CDR3: CASSQEGQGAGTDTQYF
DNA: TGCGCCAGCAGCCAAGAGGGACAGGGGGCGGGCACAGATACGCAGTATTTT

V: TRBV9
D: NA
size: NA
J: TRBJ1-2
CDR3: CASSNQDNYGYTF
DNA: TGTGCCAGCAGCAACCAGGATAACTATGGCTACACCTTC

V: TRBV24-1
D: TRBD1
size: NA
J: TRBJ2-3
CDR3: CATGQGSTDTQYF
DNA: TGTGCCACGGGACAGGGGAGCACAGATACGCAGTATTTT

V: TRBV12-3/TRBV12-4
D: NA
size: NA
J: TRBJ1-6
CDR3: CASSLNSNSPLHF
DNA: TGTGCCAGCAGTTTAAACAGCAATTCACCCCTCCACTTT

V: TRBV12-2
D: NA
size: NA
J: TRBJ1-1
CDR3: CASRPRQGSGTEAFF
DNA: TGTGCAAGTCGCCCGCGACAGGGGAGTGGAACTGAAGCTTTCTTT

V: TRBV28
D: TRBD2
size: NA
J: TRBJ2-3
CDR3: CASSDPSSGGPTDTQYF
DNA: TGTGCCAGCAGTGACCCCTCTAGCGGGGGGCCCACAGATACGCAGTATTTT

V: TRBV7-2
D: NA
size: NA
J: TRBJ1-2
CDR3: CASSPGGIYYGYTF
DNA: TGTGCCAGCAGCCCCGGAGGGATTTACTATGGCTACACCTTC

V: TRBV7-9
D: TRBD2
size: NA
J: TRBJ2-2
CDR3: CASSLSGLAGGELFF
DNA: TGTGCCAGCAGCTTATCAGGACTAGCGGGCGGGGAGCTGTTTTTT

V: TRBV7-9
D: TRBD2
size: NA
J: TRBJ2-7
CDR3: CASSLGGSGGPSSYEQYF
DNA: TGTGCCAGCAGCTTAGGGGGTAGCGGGGGCCCTAGCTCCTACGAGCAGTACTTC

V: TRBV7-9
D: NA
size: NA
J: TRBJ1-4
CDR3: CASRLTGHNEKLFF
DNA: TGTGCCAGCAGGTTGACAGGACATAATGAAAAACTGTTTTTT

V: TRBV6-5
D: NA
size: NA
J: TRBJ2-7
CDR3: CASSYNRGAGRGEQYF
DNA: TGTGCCAGCAGTTACAACCGGGGGGCCGGTCGAGGCGAGCAGTACTTC

V: TRBV10-3
D: NA
size: NA
J: TRBJ1-3
CDR3: CAISGYNQGSGNTIYF
DNA: TGTGCCATCAGTGGATACAACCAGGGCTCTGGAAACACCATATATTTT

V: TRBV7-2
D: TRBD1
size: NA
J: TRBJ1-1
CDR3: CASSRTGGRTEAFF
DNA: TGTGCCAGCAGCCGGACAGGGGGCCGGACTGAAGCTTTCTTT

V: TRBV27
D: NA
size: once
J: TRBJ1-1
CDR3: CASSSIGTGNTEAFF
DNA: TGTGCCAGCAGTTCCATAGGTACAGGGAACACTGAAGCTTTCTTT

V: TRBV11-2
D: NA
size: NA
J: TRBJ1-2
CDR3: CASSFRAGGYTF
DNA: TGTGCCAGCAGCTTCCGGGCGGGGGGCTACACCTTC

V: TRBV7-9
D: TRBD2
size: NA
J: TRBJ2-2
CDR3: CASSLYSGWENTGELFF
DNA: TGTGCCAGCAGCCTTTATAGCGGGTGGGAGAACACCGGGGAGCTGTTTTTT